This entry is about one T cell receptor (beta chain). Its antigen is unknown. Germline CDR1 and CDR2: SEHNR and FQNEAQ (reference sequence). This CDR3 contains 14 residues. Between the trimmed V and J ends, which lost 1 base and 8 bases, there was a span of 14 bases. Profiling relied on immunoSEQ multiplex PCR, and the TCRdb table lists in-frame clones only, not all of them. The sample lists roughly 1,100,000 clones, 75% occurring once. These data belong to a study of shared clonotypes between healthy human individuals. The study's findings and limits: A handful of donors shared 5% to 5.5% of their naive CD4 clonotypes. Among non-shared clonotypes, generation probabilities were lower than among those shared by all four donors.

The gene calls are TRBV7-9 and TRBJ1-2; D uncertain. The material sequenced was memory CD4+ T cells sorted from blood. Subset given: CD45RA-negative fraction. The sequence came from a young man in good health. Written as DNA, the CDR3 is TGTGCCAGCAGCTTAGTAACCATAGAAGGAGGCTACACCTTC. This codes for CASSLVTIEGGYTF.